The 22 T cell receptor beta chains presented below share a single source sample, sequenced in a study of human CD8 memory T cell subsets. Sequencing libraries of TCR beta were made by UMI-labeled 5' RACE. TCRdb re-called the 5' RACE reads; one entry per CDR3 protein, DNA not given. The listing records over 5,000 distinct CDR3 sequences. Sequenced input: CD8+ T cells from PBMCs. The receptor source for this set is a human donor in good health.

This clonotype is deemed medium-sized (0.01 to 0.1%) by its frequency. The J gene is TRBJ2-1, the V gene TRBV6-6. CDR3 size: 13 residues. The germline gives CDR1 MNHNY, CDR2 SVGAGI (reference sequence). This chain's CDR3 is CASTPSSYNEQFF.

The rearrangement joins TRBV29-1 to TRBJ2-1; the D call from TCRdb, TRBD1, cannot be confirmed without DNA. The length of the CDR3 is 13 residues. The germline CDR1 and CDR2 sequences are SQVTM and ANQGSEA. The CDR3 spells CSVHGQVGNEQFF.

This sequence joins TRBV30 and TRBJ1-1. The V gene's germline CDR1 is GTSNPN and CDR2 SVGIG (reference sequence). The CDR3 is 14 amino acids. CDR3 in amino acids: CAWSVRGENTEAFF.

V is TRBV27 and J is TRBJ1-4; TCRdb returns TRBD1, unconfirmable since there is no DNA. This CDR3 is 14 amino acids long. The germline gives CDR1 MNHEY, CDR2 SMNVEV (reference sequence). The CDR3 sequence is CASSGRGQDEKLFF.

The rearrangement uses TRBV7-8 and TRBJ2-1; TCRdb gives TRBD2 as the D gene, but with no DNA this cannot be confirmed. Germline CDR1 SGHVS, CDR2 FQNEAQ. The CDR3 extends over 13 amino acids. The CDR3 loop reads CASSLQGGNEQFF. The variable domain in full, completed from reference TRBV7-8 and TRBJ2-1, reads GAGVSQSPRYKVAKRGQDVALRCDPISGHVSLFWYQQALGQGPEFLTYFQNEAQLDKSGLPSDRFFAERPEGSVSTLKIQRTQQEDSAVYLCASSLQGGNEQFFGPGTRLTVL.

The chain has TRBV2 and TRBJ1-2; there is no DNA to check the TCRdb D call of TRBD1. CDR3 length: 13 amino acids. CDR1 is SNHLY and CDR2 is FYNNEI in the germline V gene. Here the CDR3 reads CASSGRGLNGYTF.

By frequency, this clonotype is medium-sized. This chain joins TRBV10-1 and TRBJ2-1; checking the TCRdb D call of TRBD1 is not possible without DNA. Per the germline V gene, CDR1 is WNHNN and CDR2 is SYGVQD (reference sequence). This CDR3 region has 16 residues. CDR3 loop: CASSDGEDRDDGEQFF.

V is TRBV3-1 and J is TRBJ2-7; no DNA is available, so the TRBD1 call from TCRdb remains unchecked. Germline lookup yields CDR1 LGHDT and CDR2 YNNKEL (reference sequence). The CDR3 loop spans 17 amino acids. CDR3 sequence reads: CASSQDPPEAVLYEQYF.

The chain employs TRBV4-2 and TRBJ2-5; TCRdb names TRBD2, which stays unverified in the absence of DNA. The CDR3 spans 13 residues. Germline CDR1 is LGHNA and CDR2 is YNFKEQ. The CDR3 sequence: CASSQTSRETQYF.

This clonotype is labeled medium-sized based on frequency. The chain links TRBV7-2 to TRBJ1-2; absent DNA, TCRdb's TRBD1 call cannot be checked. The CDR3 totals 14 residues. The germline gives CDR1 SGHTA, CDR2 FQGNSA. CDR3 loop: CASSLPQGWYGYTF.

This sequence joins TRBV12-3 or TRBV12-4 and TRBJ2-1; the D call from TCRdb, TRBD2, cannot be confirmed without DNA. The CDR3 totals 16 residues. The CDR3 sequence is CASSPSGTRHYNEQFF.

By frequency, this clonotype is medium-sized (0.01 to 0.1%). The chain recombines TRBV7-9 with TRBJ2-3; TCRdb's D gene call, TRBD2, goes unchecked for lack of DNA. The germline gives CDR1 SEHNR, CDR2 FQNEAQ (reference sequence). This CDR3 has 15 amino acids. CDR3 in amino acids: CASSSLGGGGDTQYF. The variable domain in full, completed from reference TRBV7-9 and TRBJ2-3, reads DTGVSQNPRHKITKRGQNVTFRCDPISEHNRLYWYRQTLGQGPEFLTYFQNEAQLEKSRLLSDRFSAERPKGSFSTLEIQRTEQGDSAMYLCASSSLGGGGDTQYFGPGTRLTVL.

Frequency places this clonotype as medium-sized (0.01 to 0.1%). The rearrangement joins TRBV27 to TRBJ1-1; as DNA is missing, the TRBD1 call by TCRdb cannot be tested. CDR1 and CDR2 from the germline V gene are MNHEY and SMNVEV (reference sequence). The CDR3 totals 14 residues. The CDR3 sequence: CASSPTRGNTEAFF.

J is TRBJ2-4 and V is TRBV27; with no DNA, the TCRdb D assignment of TRBD1 cannot be verified. The CDR3 spans 15 residues. Germline CDR1 is MNHEY and CDR2 is SMNVEV (reference sequence). Here the CDR3 reads CASSLGQGIQNIQYF.

The rearrangement joins TRBV21-1 to TRBJ2-7; as DNA is missing, the TRBD1 call by TCRdb cannot be tested. TRBV21-1 has pseudogene status. CDR3 length: 16 amino acids. CDR3 protein: CASSTQRGPGPEGEYF.

The gene calls are TRBV6-4 and TRBJ2-1; the D gene TCRdb calls, TRBD2, cannot be checked with no DNA. Germline V gene lookup returns CDR1 MRHNA and CDR2 SNTAGT. CDR3 size: 15 residues. The CDR3 sequence is CASSDSSGSYNEQFF.

The J gene is TRBJ2-7, the V gene TRBV12-3 or TRBV12-4; TCRdb names TRBD1, which stays unverified in the absence of DNA. The CDR3 consists of 12 residues. CDR3 region: CASRGDTLEQYF.

The chain has TRBV4-3 and TRBJ2-3. The CDR3 sequence is 15 residues long. The germline V gene has CDR1 LGHNA and CDR2 YSLEER. CDR3 region: CASSPSVGYTDTQYF.

V usage is TRBV5-5 and J usage is TRBJ2-1; there is no DNA to check the TCRdb D call of TRBD1. From germline, CDR1 is SGHKS and CDR2 YYEKEE (reference sequence). The CDR3 is 16 amino acids. CDR3: CASSLEGGGVRGEQFF.

The J gene is TRBJ1-3, the V gene TRBV25-1. This CDR3 has 12 amino acids. Germline values: CDR1 MGHDK, CDR2 SYGVNS. The CDR3 region is CASSVIGNTIYF.

V and J are TRBV27 and TRBJ1-5. The CDR3 spans 15 residues. The germline CDR1 and CDR2 sequences are MNHEY and SMNVEV (reference sequence). The CDR3 loop is CASSLSNGGVQPQHF.

This chain's CDR3 is CSARESRLNTEAFF. The gene calls are TRBV20-1 and TRBJ1-1. Germline V gene data show CDR1 as DFQATT and CDR2 as SNEGSKA (reference sequence). There are 14 residues in the CDR3.